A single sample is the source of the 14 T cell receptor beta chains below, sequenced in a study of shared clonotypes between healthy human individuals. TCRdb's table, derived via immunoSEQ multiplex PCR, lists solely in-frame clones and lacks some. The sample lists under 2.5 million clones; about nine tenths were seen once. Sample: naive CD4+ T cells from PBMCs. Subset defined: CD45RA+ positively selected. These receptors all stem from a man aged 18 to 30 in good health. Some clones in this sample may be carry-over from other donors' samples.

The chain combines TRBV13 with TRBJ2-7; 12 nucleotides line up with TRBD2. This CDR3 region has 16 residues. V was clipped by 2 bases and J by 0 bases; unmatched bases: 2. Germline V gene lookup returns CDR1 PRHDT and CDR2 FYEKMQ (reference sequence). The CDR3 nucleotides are TGTGCCAGCAGCTTAAGGACTAGCGGGATCTCCTACGAGCAGTACTTC. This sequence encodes CASSLRTSGISYEQYF.

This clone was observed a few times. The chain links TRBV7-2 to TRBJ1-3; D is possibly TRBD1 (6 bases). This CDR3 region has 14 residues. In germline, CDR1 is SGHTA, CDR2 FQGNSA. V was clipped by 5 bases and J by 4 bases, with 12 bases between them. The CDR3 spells CASSTLDRGNTIYF. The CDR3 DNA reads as TGTGCCAGCAGCACCCTAGACAGGGGAAACACCATATATTTT.

The CDR3 is CASSSGQGVTDTQYF. In DNA, the CDR3 is TGTGCCAGCAGTTCCGGGCAGGGGGTCACAGATACGCAGTATTTT. The chain links TRBV25-1 to TRBJ2-3; 7 bases agree with TRBD1. V shed 5 bases and J 2 bases; nucleotides not matched to a gene: 7. From germline, CDR1 is MGHDK and CDR2 SYGVNS. The CDR3 length is 15 residues.

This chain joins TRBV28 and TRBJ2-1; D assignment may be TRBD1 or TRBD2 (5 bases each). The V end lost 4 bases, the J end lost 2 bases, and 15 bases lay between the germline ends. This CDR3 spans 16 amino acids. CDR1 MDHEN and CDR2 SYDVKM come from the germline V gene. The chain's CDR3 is CASSWGGPPAYNEQFF. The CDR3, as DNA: TGTGCCAGCAGTTGGGGCGGGCCACCTGCCTACAATGAGCAGTTCTTC.

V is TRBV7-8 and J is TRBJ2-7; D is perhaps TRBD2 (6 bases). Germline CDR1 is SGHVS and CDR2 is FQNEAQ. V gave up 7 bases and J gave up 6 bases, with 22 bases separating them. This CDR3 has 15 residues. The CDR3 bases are TGTGCCAGCACCTGGGCGCGGGGATCGGGCGCCGAGCAGTACTTC. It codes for CASTWARGSGAEQYF.

CDR3 region: CASSWTAEGKLFF. The CDR3 DNA reads as TGCGCCAGCAGTTGGACAGCCGAGGGAAAACTGTTTTTT. J is TRBJ1-4 and V is TRBV5-1, with D possibly matching TRBD1 (6 bases). Between the trimmed V and J ends, which lost 5 bases and 10 bases, there was a span of 15 bases. The CDR3 loop spans 13 amino acids. Germline CDR1 is SGHRS and CDR2 is YFSETQ. The variable domain in full, completed from reference TRBV5-1 and TRBJ1-4, reads KAGVTQTPRYLIKTRGQQVTLSCSPISGHRSVSWYQQTPGQGLQFLFEYFSETQRNKGNFPGRFSGRQFSNSRSEMNVSTLELGDSALYLCASSWTAEGKLFFGSGTQLSVL.

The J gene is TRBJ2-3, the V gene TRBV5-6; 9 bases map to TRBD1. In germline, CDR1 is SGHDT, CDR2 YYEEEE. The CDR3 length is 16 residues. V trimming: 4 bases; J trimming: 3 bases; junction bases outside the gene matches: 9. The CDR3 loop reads CASSQTGTGYTDTQYF. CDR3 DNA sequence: TGTGCCAGCAGCCAAACCGGGACAGGGTATACAGATACGCAGTATTTT.

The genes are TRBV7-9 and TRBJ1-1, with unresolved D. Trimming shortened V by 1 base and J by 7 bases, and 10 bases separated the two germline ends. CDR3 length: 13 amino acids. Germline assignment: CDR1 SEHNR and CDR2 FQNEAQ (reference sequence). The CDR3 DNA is TGTGCCAGCAGCTTAGTGGGCTACAGTGAAGCTTTCTTT. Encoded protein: CASSLVGYSEAFF.

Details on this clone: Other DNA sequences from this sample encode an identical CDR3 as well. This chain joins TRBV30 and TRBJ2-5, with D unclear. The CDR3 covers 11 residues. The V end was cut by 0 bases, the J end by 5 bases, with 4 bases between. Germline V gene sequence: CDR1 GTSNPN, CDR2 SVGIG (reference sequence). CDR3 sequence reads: CAWSVWETQYF. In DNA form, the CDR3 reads TGTGCCTGGAGTGTTTGGGAGACCCAGTACTTC.

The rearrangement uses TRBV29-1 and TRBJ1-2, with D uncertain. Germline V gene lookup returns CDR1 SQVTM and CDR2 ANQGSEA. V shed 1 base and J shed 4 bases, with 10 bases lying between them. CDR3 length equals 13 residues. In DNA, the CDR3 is TGCAGCGTTGAAGGGGCCGACTCCTATGGCTACACCTTC. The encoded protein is CSVEGADSYGYTF.

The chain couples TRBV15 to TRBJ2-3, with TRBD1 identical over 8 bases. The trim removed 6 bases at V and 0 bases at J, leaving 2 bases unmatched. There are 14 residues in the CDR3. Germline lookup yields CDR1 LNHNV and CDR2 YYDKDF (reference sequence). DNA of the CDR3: TGTGCCACCAGGAGGACAGGGAGCACAGATACGCAGTATTTT. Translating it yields CATRRTGSTDTQYF.

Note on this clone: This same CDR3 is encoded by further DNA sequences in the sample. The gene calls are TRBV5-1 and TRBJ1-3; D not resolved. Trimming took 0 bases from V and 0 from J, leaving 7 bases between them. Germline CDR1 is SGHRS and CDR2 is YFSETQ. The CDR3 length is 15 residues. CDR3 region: CASSLDGVSGNTIYF. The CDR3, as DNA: TGCGCCAGCAGCTTGGATGGAGTCTCTGGAAACACCATATATTTT.

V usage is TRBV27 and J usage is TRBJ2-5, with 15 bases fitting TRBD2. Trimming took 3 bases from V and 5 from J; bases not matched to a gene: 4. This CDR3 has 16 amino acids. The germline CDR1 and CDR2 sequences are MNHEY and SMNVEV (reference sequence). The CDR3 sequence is CASSLGLAGGSETQYF. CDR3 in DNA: TGTGCCAGCAGTTTGGGACTAGCGGGAGGTAGTGAGACCCAGTACTTC.

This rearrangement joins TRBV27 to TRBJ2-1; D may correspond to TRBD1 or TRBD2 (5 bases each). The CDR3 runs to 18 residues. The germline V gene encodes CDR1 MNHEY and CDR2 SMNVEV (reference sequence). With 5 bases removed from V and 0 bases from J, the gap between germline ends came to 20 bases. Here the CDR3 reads CASSPRKGTVSSYNEQFF. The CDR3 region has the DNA TGTGCCAGCAGTCCGCGGAAAGGGACGGTCAGCTCCTACAATGAGCAGTTCTTC.